This T cell receptor beta chain appears in the sequencing data of a study of blood T cell repertoires in COVID-19. Study summary: Some COVID-19 samples were acute and others convalescent; all came from the United States, Italy and Spain. Nucleic acid was either cDNA or gDNA, and it came from T cells, B-cell-depleted T cells, or PBMCs.

This clone was recorded a few times. In the authors' methods: Estimation of nucleated cell counts was performed using reference gene primer amplification. Data came from immunoSEQ multiplex PCR; TCRdb stores just in-frame clones and leaves some out. The DNA gave D and trimming, while V, J and clone size come from that table. This table has tens of thousands of clones, more than 75% appearing once. V shed 0 bases and J 12 bases; nucleotides not matched to a gene: 11. The CDR3 runs to 15 residues. Germline loops: CDR1 LGHNA, CDR2 YSLEER. The specimen sequenced was peripheral blood. The genes are TRBV4-3 and TRBJ2-7, with 10 bases identical to TRBD2. The source of this sequence is an older man with acute or convalescent COVID-19. CDR3 nucleotides: TGCGCCAGCAGCCAAGATTGGACTAGCGGCGGCATGGCGTACTTC. Its protein is CASSQDWTSGGMAYF.